The present T cell receptor (beta chain) was sequenced within a study of T cells in localized non-small cell lung cancer. Profiling relied on immunoSEQ multiplex PCR, and the TCRdb table lists in-frame clones only, not all of them. The data hold around 10,000 clones, with under 55% observed a single time. Trimming removed 0 bases from V and 4 bases from J; junction bases left unmatched: 10. In germline, CDR1 is SGDLS, CDR2 YYNGEE. The CDR3 extends over 17 amino acids. The sequences come from lymph node tissue, collected before any cancer treatment. This rearrangement joins TRBV9 to TRBJ1-3, with 7 bases matching TRBD1. The TCR comes from a woman aged 40-75 years with stage II squamous cell lung carcinoma. The CDR3 bases are TGTGCCAGCAGCGTAGATGTCGGGACAGCGCTAGGAAACACCATATATTTT. This codes for CASSVDVGTALGNTIYF.